This T cell receptor beta chain comes out of a study of T-cell reconstitution after alpha-beta-depleted transplantation in children. Unique molecular identifiers were used in preparing the TCRbeta library. Each CDR3 protein gets one entry after TCRdb re-called the PCR reads with MiXCR. The sample shows around 400,000 distinct CDR3 sequences, roughly 21% of them seen only once. V gave up 6 bases and J gave up 7 bases; unmatched junction bases: 9. The CDR3 contains 14 residues. Germline V lookup: CDR1 SNHLY, CDR2 FYNNEI. This clonotype has only one observation. The sequence was obtained from a human donor who donated a stem cell graft to a child with acute myeloid leukemia. The sample consisted of PBMCs from the stem cell graft donor, taken from the stem cell graft. The V call is TRBV2, the J call TRBJ1-5, with 7 bases fitting TRBD1. The CDR3 DNA is TGTGCCAGCAGGCCAGACAGGGTTCGACAGCCCCAGCATTTT. Amino acids: CASRPDRVRQPQHF. Full variable domain (missing parts from reference TRBV2 and TRBJ1-5): EPEVTQTPSHQVTQMGQEVILRCVPISNHLYFYWYRQILGQKVEFLVSFYNNEISEKSEIFDDQFSVERPDGSNFTLKIRSTKLEDSAMYFCASRPDRVRQPQHFGDGTRLSIL.